A single sample gave rise to the 9 T cell receptor beta chains below, sequenced in a study of CD8+ T cells in alopecia areata. Isolated RNA was reverse transcribed into cDNA used as the sequencing template. Some clones are missing from TCRdb's copy, which holds only in-frame ones; the method was immunoSEQ multiplex PCR. The table shows 110,000 to 150,000 clones, with 58% occurring only once. The sequenced sample was CD4+ T cells sorted from blood, obtained at week 0. These TCRs come from a human donor with alopecia areata.

This sequence joins TRBV4-1 and TRBJ2-5, with 14 bases lining up with TRBD2. Germline CDR1 and CDR2: MGHRA and YSYEKL. CDR3 length: 20 amino acids. V was pared by 0 bases and J by 1 base, with 10 bases of the junction left unmatched. CDR3 in amino acids: CASSQDPFGLAGGSQETQYF. The CDR3 nucleotides read TGCGCCAGCAGCCAAGACCCCTTCGGACTAGCGGGGGGTTCCCAAGAGACCCAGTACTTC.

This clone was seen only a few times. The CDR3 is CASSQETLTHTGELFF. CDR3 coding DNA: TGCGCCAGCAGCCAAGAGACACTCACACACACCGGGGAGCTGTTTTTT. The J gene is TRBJ2-2, the V gene TRBV4-3, with no clear D. CDR3 length: 16 amino acids. Germline CDR1 is LGHNA and CDR2 is YSLEER. V was trimmed by 0 bases and J by 3 bases, leaving 11 bases between them.

This clone has just one count. This sample includes further DNA sequences coding for the same CDR3. V and J are TRBV30 and TRBJ1-6; D ambiguous. The CDR3 sequence is 14 residues long. Trimming took off 5 bases at V and 3 bases at J, with 11 bases between the two ends. Germline V CDR1 and CDR2: GTSNPN, SVGIG (reference sequence). The CDR3 region is CAWDRGNYNSPLHF. The CDR3 DNA reads TGTGCCTGGGACCGAGGGAACTATAATTCACCCCTCCACTTT.

The chain carries TRBV7-8 and TRBJ1-6; D remains ambiguous. The CDR3 contains 12 residues. V was cut by 5 bases and J by 3 bases, with 2 bases left in between. The germline V gene encodes CDR1 SGHVS and CDR2 FQNEAQ. The CDR3 spells CASSGYNSPLHF. CDR3 in DNA: TGTGCCAGCAGCGGCTATAATTCACCCCTCCACTTT.

This sequence joins TRBV13 and TRBJ1-2; D not certain. V lost 0 bases and J 8 bases, leaving 13 bases between the germline ends. The germline CDR1 and CDR2 sequences are PRHDT and FYEKMQ (reference sequence). This CDR3 spans 14 amino acids. CDR3 nucleotides: TGTGCCAGCAGCTTAGGGGAAAAGCGAGGGGGCTACACCTTC. It codes for CASSLGEKRGGYTF.

The chain couples TRBV7-2 to TRBJ1-1, with a weak D call TRBD1 (5 bases). The CDR3 has 17 residues. Per germline, CDR1 SGHTA and CDR2 FQGNSA. V dropped 1 base and J dropped 0 bases, with 15 bases sitting between them. CDR3 amino acids: CASSLGIFGGMNTEAFF. The CDR3 DNA is TGTGCCAGCAGCTTAGGGATTTTCGGGGGGATGAACACTGAAGCTTTCTTT.

This rearrangement joins TRBV5-6 to TRBJ2-2; D is unclear. There are 13 residues in the CDR3. Per germline, CDR1 SGHDT and CDR2 YYEEEE. The V end lost 1 base, the J end lost 7 bases, and 8 bases lay between the germline ends. Here the CDR3 reads CASSLRPIGELFF. The DNA for the CDR3 is TGTGCCAGCAGCTTGAGGCCAATCGGGGAGCTGTTTTTT.

This clone was counted between two and nine times. Written as DNA, the CDR3 is TGCAGCGTTGTGGTAGGGTGGGATGGCTACACCTTC. It translates to CSVVVGWDGYTF. The rearrangement uses TRBV29-1 and TRBJ1-2; unclear D gene. The CDR3 is 12 amino acids. The V gene's germline CDR1 is SQVTM and CDR2 ANQGSEA. V shed 4 bases and J shed 6 bases, with 12 bases lying between them. Full variable domain (missing parts from reference TRBV29-1 and TRBJ1-2): SAVISQKPSRDICQRGTSLTIQCQVDSQVTMMFWYRQQPGQSLTLIATANQGSEATYESGFVIDKFPISRPNLTFSTLTVSNMSPEDSSIYLCSVVVGWDGYTFGSGTRLTVV.

This chain joins TRBV30 and TRBJ2-2, with unresolved D. This CDR3 comprises 13 residues. Per germline, CDR1 GTSNPN and CDR2 SVGIG (reference sequence). V dropped 0 bases and J dropped 7 bases, with 9 bases sitting between them. The CDR3 nucleotides read TGTGCCTGGAGTGTATCAACTGTCGGGGAGCTGTTTTTT. This sequence encodes CAWSVSTVGELFF.